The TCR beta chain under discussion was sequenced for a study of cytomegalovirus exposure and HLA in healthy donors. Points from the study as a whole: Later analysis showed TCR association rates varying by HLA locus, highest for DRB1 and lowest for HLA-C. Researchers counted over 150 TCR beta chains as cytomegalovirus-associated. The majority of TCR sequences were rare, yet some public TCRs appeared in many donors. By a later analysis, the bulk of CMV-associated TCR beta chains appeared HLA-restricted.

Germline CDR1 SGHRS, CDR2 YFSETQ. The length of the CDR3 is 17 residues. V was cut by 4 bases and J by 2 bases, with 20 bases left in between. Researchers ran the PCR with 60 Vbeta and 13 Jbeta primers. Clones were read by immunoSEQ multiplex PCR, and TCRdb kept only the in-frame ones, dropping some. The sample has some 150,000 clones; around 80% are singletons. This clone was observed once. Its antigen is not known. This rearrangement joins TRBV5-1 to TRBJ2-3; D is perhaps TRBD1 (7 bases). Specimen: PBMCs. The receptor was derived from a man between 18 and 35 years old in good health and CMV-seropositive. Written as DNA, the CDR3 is TGCGCCAGCAGCCAGTTCAGCCAGGGGGGTAACACAGATACGCAGTATTTT. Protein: CASSQFSQGGNTDTQYF. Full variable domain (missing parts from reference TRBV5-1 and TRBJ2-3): KAGVTQTPRYLIKTRGQQVTLSCSPISGHRSVSWYQQTPGQGLQFLFEYFSETQRNKGNFPGRFSGRQFSNSRSEMNVSTLELGDSALYLCASSQFSQGGNTDTQYFGPGTRLTVL.